Listed below are T cell receptor beta chains from one sample, sequenced in a study of Ad26.COV2.S vaccination and SARS-CoV-2 variants. The data were produced by immunoSEQ multiplex PCR, yet TCRdb's version contains in-frame clones alone and is incomplete. The table lists around 340,000 clones, 80% to 90% of them singletons. The source material was peripheral blood, sampled in a trial of Ad26.COV2.S vaccine versus placebo. The receptors come from a person between 18 and 65 years old who received the Ad26.COV2.S COVID-19 vaccine or a placebo. CDR3s include the opening cysteine and the closing phenylalanine or tryptophan. Fields, in order: V gene, J gene, CDR3 protein.

>TRBV5-1|TRBJ1-2
CASSAQGANGYTF
>TRBV19|TRBJ2-7
CATALVGGSYEQYF
>TRBV28|TRBJ2-4
CASSLSGRKNIQYF
>TRBV5-1|TRBJ2-3
CASSPEPGLATDTQYF
>TRBV19|TRBJ2-5
CATRTGVGETQYF
>TRBV30|TRBJ1-6
CAWSSRSNSPLHF
>TRBV13|TRBJ1-2
CASRVSLQPNYGYTF
>TRBV28|TRBJ1-5
CAEGDRGLQPQHF
>TRBV7-9|TRBJ2-2
CASSSHPLGAGELFF
>TRBV18|TRBJ1-1
CASSLQNTEAFF
>TRBV28|TRBJ2-7
CASSFPGPRVSEQYF
>TRBV7-9|TRBJ2-1
CASSRSYPLPMNEQFF
>TRBV6-1|TRBJ2-3
CASSEITGLDTQYF
>TRBV27|TRBJ1-5
CASSTSNQPQHF
>TRBV24-1|TRBJ2-5
CATSDFSGNSETQYF
>TRBV4-3|TRBJ2-2
CASSQSGTVNTGELFF
>TRBV29-1|TRBJ2-1
CSVGGQGGDEQFF
>TRBV10-3|TRBJ2-7
CAISRGSDYEQYF
>TRBV30|TRBJ2-1
CAWSGGLAVYNEQFF
>TRBV28|TRBJ2-3
CASRQRRGTDTQYF
>TRBV28|TRBJ2-7
CASLAAPSLGEQYF
>TRBV9|TRBJ2-7
CASERAYEQYF
>TRBV4-3|TRBJ2-3
CASSQDSGGADTQYF
>TRBV9|TRBJ1-2
CASSQNYGYTF
>TRBV11-2|TRBJ1-3
CASSLGVTGNTIYF
>TRBV12-3/TRBV12-4|TRBJ1-1
CASSLVLNTEAFF
>TRBV28|TRBJ1-6
CASSFSRGHSPLHF
>TRBV9|TRBJ2-7
CASSVGRTSYEQYF
>TRBV13|TRBJ1-3
CASSVNRPRSVNTIYF
>TRBV7-2|TRBJ2-5
CASNDQGGPSGETQYF
>TRBV20-1|TRBJ2-7
CSASMQASSYEQYF
>TRBV5-5|TRBJ2-6
CASSPVGTGGISGANVLTF
>TRBV2|TRBJ1-2
CASILDRGLRGYTF